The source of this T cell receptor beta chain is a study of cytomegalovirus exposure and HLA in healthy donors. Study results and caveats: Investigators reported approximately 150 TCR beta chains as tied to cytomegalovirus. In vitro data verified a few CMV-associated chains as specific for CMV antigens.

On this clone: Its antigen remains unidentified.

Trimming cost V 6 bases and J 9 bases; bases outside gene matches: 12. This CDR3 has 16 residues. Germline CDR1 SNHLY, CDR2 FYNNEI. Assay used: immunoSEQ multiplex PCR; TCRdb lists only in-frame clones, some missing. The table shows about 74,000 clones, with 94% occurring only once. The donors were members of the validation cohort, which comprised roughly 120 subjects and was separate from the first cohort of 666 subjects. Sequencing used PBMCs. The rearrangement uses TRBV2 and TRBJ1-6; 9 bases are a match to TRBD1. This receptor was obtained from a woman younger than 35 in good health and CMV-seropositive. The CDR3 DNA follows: TGTGCCAGCAGACCGGACAGGGGAGTCTTAGCTTCACCCCTCCACTTT. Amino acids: CASRPDRGVLASPLHF. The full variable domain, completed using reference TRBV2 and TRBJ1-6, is EPEVTQTPSHQVTQMGQEVILRCVPISNHLYFYWYRQILGQKVEFLVSFYNNEISEKSEIFDDQFSVERPDGSNFTLKIRSTKLEDSAMYFCASRPDRGVLASPLHFGNGTRLTVT.